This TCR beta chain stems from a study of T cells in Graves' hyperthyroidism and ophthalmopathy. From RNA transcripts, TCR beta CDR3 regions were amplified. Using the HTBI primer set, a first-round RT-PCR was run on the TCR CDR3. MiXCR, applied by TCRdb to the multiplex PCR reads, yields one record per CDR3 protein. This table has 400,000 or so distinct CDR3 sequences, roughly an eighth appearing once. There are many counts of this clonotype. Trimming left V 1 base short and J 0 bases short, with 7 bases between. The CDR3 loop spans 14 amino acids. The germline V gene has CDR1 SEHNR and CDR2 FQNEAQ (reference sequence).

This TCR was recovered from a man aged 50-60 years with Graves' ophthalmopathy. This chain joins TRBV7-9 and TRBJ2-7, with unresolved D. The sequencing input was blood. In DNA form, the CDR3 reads TGTGCCAGCAGCTTAGGGCAGAACTCCTACGAGCAGTACTTC. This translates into CASSLGQNSYEQYF.